Shown below are 10 T cell receptor beta chains from a single sample sequenced in a study of cytomegalovirus exposure and HLA in healthy donors. TCRdb's table, derived via immunoSEQ multiplex PCR, lists solely in-frame clones and lacks some. The sample shows some 38,000 clones, approximately 92% of them seen only once. Sequencing used PBMCs. All receptors come from a man aged 18 to 29 in good health and CMV-seronegative.

J is TRBJ1-5 and V is TRBV6-5, with D perhaps matching TRBD1 (6 bases). This CDR3 spans 15 amino acids. Trimming pared 0 bases from V and 3 bases from J, leaving 9 bases between. Germline CDR1 is MNHEY and CDR2 is SVGAGI. Here the CDR3 DNA reads TGTGCCAGCAGTTACTCGGGGGGGCTCAATCAGCCCCAGCATTTT. Translating gives CASSYSGGLNQPQHF.

V usage is TRBV6-5 and J usage is TRBJ2-1; 11 bases map to TRBD2. The V segment lost 0 bases and the J segment 7 bases; nucleotides outside the gene matches: 5. This CDR3 has 16 residues. Germline CDR1 reads MNHEY; CDR2 reads SVGAGI. Here the CDR3 reads CASSYSTSGSGNEQFF. CDR3 nucleotide sequence: TGTGCCAGCAGTTACTCTACTAGCGGGAGTGGAAATGAGCAGTTCTTC.

Concerning this clone: Because the CDR3 is missing its conserved closing phenylalanine or tryptophan, this is likely a read error. The limits of the CDR3 on the DNA are not certain, so only TCRdb's listed CDR3 is given. The V gene is TRBV30, the J gene TRBJ1-1; no DNA check was done on the table's D call, TRBD1. From its first to its last residue, the CDR3 has 12 amino acids. CDR1 and CDR2 (germline): GTSNPN, SVGIG (reference sequence). CDR3 protein: CAWGIQGAGSII.

This rearrangement joins TRBV29-1 to TRBJ1-3, with D uncertain. The V gene lost 5 bases and the J gene lost 2 bases, with 10 bases spanning the gap. Germline V gives CDR1 SQVTM, CDR2 ANQGSEA. This CDR3 is 13 amino acids long. CDR3 residues: CSVNEVAGNTIYF. DNA for the CDR3: TGCAGCGTTAATGAGGTTGCTGGAAACACCATATATTTT.

The chain couples TRBV7-9 to TRBJ1-1, with TRBD1 identical over 9 bases. This CDR3 region has 14 residues. Germline lookup yields CDR1 SEHNR and CDR2 FQNEAQ (reference sequence). V lost 5 bases to trimming and J lost 2 bases; unmatched junction nucleotides: 3. In DNA form, the CDR3 reads TGTGCCAGCAGCCCCACAGGGGGCAACACTGAAGCTTTCTTT. Translation gives CASSPTGGNTEAFF.

This chain links TRBV6-1 with TRBJ2-3; a weak D match, TRBD1 (6 bases). The CDR3 has 12 amino acids. The germline gives CDR1 MNHNS, CDR2 SASEGT. Between the trimmed V and J ends, which lost 5 bases and 8 bases, there was a span of 11 bases. DNA for the CDR3: TGTGCCAGCAGTAAACAGGGTGGTACGCAGTATTTT. Protein: CASSKQGGTQYF.

The V and J genes are TRBV2 and TRBJ2-6, with 11 bases that match TRBD2. CDR1 and CDR2 from the germline V gene are SNHLY and FYNNEI. Losses at the gene ends were 4 bases for V and 3 bases for J; bases not matched to a gene: 8. The CDR3 runs 18 residues. DNA of the CDR3: TGTGCCAGCAGTGGGGCTAGCGGGGGGTTGGGTGGGGCCAACGTCCTGACTTTC. Protein: CASSGASGGLGGANVLTF.

The V and J genes are TRBV6-1 and TRBJ2-3, with 9 nucleotides matching TRBD2. The CDR3 contains 16 residues. After removal of 0 bases from V and 1 base from J, the junction contained 2 bases not matched to a gene. Germline V gives CDR1 MNHNS, CDR2 SASEGT. CDR3 coding DNA: TGTGCCAGCAGTGAAGCTTTAGCGGGGGGCACAGATACGCAGTATTTT. Its protein product is CASSEALAGGTDTQYF.

This chain links TRBV5-1 with TRBJ2-3; D not certain. The CDR3 has 13 amino acids. Trimming pared 4 bases from V and 2 bases from J, leaving 8 bases between. Germline V gene lookup returns CDR1 SGHRS and CDR2 YFSETQ. The CDR3 sequence is CASSPLLTDTQYF. The CDR3 DNA reads as TGCGCCAGCAGCCCGTTACTCACAGATACGCAGTATTTT. The entire variable domain, with the rest obtained from reference TRBV5-1 and TRBJ2-3, is as follows: KAGVTQTPRYLIKTRGQQVTLSCSPISGHRSVSWYQQTPGQGLQFLFEYFSETQRNKGNFPGRFSGRQFSNSRSEMNVSTLELGDSALYLCASSPLLTDTQYFGPGTRLTVL.

This rearrangement joins TRBV30 to TRBJ1-1, with D possibly TRBD1 on 5 matching bases. The CDR3 length is 13 residues. Trimming pared 6 bases from V and 5 bases from J, leaving 16 bases between. Germline lookup yields CDR1 GTSNPN and CDR2 SVGIG (reference sequence). The CDR3 spells CACPSARGTEAFF. Written as DNA, the CDR3 is TGTGCCTGCCCTTCCGCTCGGGGGACTGAAGCTTTCTTT.